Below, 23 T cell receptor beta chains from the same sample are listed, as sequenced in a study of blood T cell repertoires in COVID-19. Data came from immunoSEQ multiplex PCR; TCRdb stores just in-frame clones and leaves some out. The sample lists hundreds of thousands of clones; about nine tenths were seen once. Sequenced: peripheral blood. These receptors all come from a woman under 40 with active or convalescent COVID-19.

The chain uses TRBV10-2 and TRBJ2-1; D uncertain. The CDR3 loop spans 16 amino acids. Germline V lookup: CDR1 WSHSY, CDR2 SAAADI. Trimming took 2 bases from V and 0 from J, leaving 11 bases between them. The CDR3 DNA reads TGCGCCAGCAGTGAGCCGGTGAGTGGCTCCTACAATGAGCAGTTCTTC. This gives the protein CASSEPVSGSYNEQFF.

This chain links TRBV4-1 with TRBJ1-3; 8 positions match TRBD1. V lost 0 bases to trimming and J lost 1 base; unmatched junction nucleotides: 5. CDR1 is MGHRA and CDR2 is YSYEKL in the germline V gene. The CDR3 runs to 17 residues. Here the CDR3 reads CASSQDSNRGSGNTIYF. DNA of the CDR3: TGCGCCAGCAGCCAAGATAGTAACAGGGGGTCTGGAAACACCATATATTTT.

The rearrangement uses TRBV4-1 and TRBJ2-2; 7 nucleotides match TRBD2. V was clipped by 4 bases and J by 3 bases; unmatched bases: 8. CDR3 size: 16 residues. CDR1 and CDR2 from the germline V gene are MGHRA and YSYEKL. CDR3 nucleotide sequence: TGCGCCAGCAGCCGGGAACTGGGACTATACACCGGGGAGCTGTTTTTT. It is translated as CASSRELGLYTGELFF.

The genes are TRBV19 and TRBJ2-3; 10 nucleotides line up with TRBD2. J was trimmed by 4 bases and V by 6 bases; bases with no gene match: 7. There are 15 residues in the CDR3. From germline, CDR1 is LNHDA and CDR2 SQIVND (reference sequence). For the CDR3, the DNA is TGTGCCAGTAGCCCCAGCGGGAGGGGATCAGATACGCAGTATTTT. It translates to CASSPSGRGSDTQYF.

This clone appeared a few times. CDR3 loop: CAWGAGTGGMNTEAFF. The CDR3 region has the DNA TGTGCCTGGGGGGCCGGGACAGGGGGAATGAACACTGAAGCTTTCTTT. The gene calls are TRBV30 and TRBJ1-1; 11 positions agree with TRBD1. V was clipped by 5 bases and J by 0 bases; unmatched bases: 8. Germline V gives CDR1 GTSNPN, CDR2 SVGIG (reference sequence). This CDR3 spans 16 amino acids.

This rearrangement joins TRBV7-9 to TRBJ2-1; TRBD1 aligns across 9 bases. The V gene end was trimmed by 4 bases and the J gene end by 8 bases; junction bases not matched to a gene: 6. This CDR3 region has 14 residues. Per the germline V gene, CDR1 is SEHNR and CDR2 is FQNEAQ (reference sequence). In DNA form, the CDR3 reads TGTGCCAGCAGCTGGGCGACAGGGGGGTATGAGCAGTTCTTC. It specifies CASSWATGGYEQFF.

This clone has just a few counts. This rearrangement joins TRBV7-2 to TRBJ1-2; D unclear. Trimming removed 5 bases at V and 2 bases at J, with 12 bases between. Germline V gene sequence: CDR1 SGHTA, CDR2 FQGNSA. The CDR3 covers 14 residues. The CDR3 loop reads CASSPRGGNYGYTF. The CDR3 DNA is TGTGCCAGCAGCCCACGAGGAGGGAACTATGGCTACACCTTC.

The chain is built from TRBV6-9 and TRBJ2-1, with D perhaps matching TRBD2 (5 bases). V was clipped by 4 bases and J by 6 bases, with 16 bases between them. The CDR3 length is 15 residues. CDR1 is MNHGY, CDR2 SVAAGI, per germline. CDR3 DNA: TGTGCCAGCAGTTCCGGACTTATGGTAACCAATGAGCAGTTCTTC. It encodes CASSSGLMVTNEQFF.

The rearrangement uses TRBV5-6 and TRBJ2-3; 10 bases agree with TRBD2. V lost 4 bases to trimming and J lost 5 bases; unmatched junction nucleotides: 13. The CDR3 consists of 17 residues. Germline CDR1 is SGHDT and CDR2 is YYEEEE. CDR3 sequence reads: CASSRGAGGRKKDTQYF. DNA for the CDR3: TGTGCCAGCAGCAGAGGAGCGGGGGGGCGCAAAAAAGATACGCAGTATTTT.

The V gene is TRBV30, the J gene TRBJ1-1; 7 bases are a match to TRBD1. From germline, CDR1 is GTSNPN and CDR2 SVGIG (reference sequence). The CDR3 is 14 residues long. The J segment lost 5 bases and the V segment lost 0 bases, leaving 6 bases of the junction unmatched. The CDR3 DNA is TGTGCCTGGAGTGTGACAGGGAGGAGTACTGAAGCTTTCTTT. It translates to CAWSVTGRSTEAFF. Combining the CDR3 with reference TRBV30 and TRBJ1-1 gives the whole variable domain SQTIHQWPATLVQPVGSPLSLECTVEGTSNPNLYWYRQAAGRGLQLLFYSVGIGQISSEVPQNLSASRPQDRQFILSSKKLLLSDSGFYLCAWSVTGRSTEAFFGQGTRLTVV.

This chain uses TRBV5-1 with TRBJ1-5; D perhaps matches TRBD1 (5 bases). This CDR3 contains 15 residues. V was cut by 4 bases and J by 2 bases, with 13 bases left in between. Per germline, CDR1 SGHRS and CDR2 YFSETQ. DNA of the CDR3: TGCGCCAGCAGCGGGGGGTTAGATGGCAATCAGCCCCAGCATTTT. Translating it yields CASSGGLDGNQPQHF.

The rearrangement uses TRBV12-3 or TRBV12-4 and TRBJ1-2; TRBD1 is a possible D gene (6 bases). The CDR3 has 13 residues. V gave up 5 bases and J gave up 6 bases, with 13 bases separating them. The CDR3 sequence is CASSRQGIHGYTF. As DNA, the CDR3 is TGTGCCAGCAGTAGGCAGGGGATCCATGGCTACACCTTC.

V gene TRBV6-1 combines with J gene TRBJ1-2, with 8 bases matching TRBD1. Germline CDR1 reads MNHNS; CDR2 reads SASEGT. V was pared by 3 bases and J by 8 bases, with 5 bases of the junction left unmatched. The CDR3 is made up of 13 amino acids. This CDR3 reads CASSDRGLSGYTF. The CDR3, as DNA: TGTGCCAGCAGTGACAGGGGGCTCAGCGGCTACACCTTC.

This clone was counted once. The CDR3 sequence is CASSLDRDTHTF. DNA for the CDR3: TGTGCCAGCAGCTTAGACAGGGACACTCACACCTTC. The gene calls are TRBV7-8 and TRBJ1-2, with D tentatively TRBD1 (6 bases). The V gene lost 1 base and the J gene lost 12 bases, with 12 bases spanning the gap. Germline V CDR1 and CDR2: SGHVS, FQNEAQ. CDR3 size: 12 residues.

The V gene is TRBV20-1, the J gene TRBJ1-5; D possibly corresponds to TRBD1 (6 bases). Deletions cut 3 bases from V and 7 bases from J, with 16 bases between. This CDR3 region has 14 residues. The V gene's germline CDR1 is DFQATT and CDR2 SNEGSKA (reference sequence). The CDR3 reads CSASFGGAGQPQHF. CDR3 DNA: TGCAGTGCTAGTTTCGGGGGGGCTGGGCAGCCCCAGCATTTT.

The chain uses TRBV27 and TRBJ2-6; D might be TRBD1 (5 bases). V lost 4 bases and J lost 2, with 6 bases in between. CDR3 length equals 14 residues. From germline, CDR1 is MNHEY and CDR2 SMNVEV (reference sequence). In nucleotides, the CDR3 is TGTGCCAGCAGTTCAGGGACTGGGGCCAACGTCCTGACTTTC. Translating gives CASSSGTGANVLTF.

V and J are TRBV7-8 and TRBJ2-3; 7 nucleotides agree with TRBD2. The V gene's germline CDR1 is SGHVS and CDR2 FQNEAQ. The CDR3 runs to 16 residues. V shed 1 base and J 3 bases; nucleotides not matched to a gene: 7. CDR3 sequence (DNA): TGTGCCAGCAGCTTAGGTGGGAGCGGGGCTACAGATACGCAGTATTTT. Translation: CASSLGGSGATDTQYF.

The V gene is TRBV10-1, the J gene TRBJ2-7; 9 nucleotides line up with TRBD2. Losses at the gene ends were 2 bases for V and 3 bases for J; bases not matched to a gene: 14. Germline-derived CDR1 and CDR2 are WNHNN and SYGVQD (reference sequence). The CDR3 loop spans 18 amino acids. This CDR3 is CASSETYPGTSSFYEQYF. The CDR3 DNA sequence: TGCGCCAGCAGTGAGACCTATCCCGGGACTAGCTCCTTCTACGAGCAGTACTTC.

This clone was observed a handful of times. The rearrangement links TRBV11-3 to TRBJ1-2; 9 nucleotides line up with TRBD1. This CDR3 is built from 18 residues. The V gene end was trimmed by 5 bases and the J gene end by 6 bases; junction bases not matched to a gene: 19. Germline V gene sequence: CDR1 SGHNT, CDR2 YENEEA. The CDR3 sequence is CASSDSNSGTGKTNGYTF. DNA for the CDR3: TGTGCCAGCAGCGACTCAAACTCCGGGACAGGGAAAACAAATGGCTACACCTTC.

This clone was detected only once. The CDR3 coding sequence is TGTGCCAGCTCACCACCATCGAGGGCGGGGGAGCTGTTTTTT. Its translation is CASSPPSRAGELFF. V and J are TRBV18 and TRBJ2-2, with D possibly TRBD2 on 5 matching bases. Germline CDR1 and CDR2: KGHSH and LQKENI. The CDR3 contains 14 residues. Trimming shortened V by 0 bases and J by 8 bases, and 10 bases separated the two germline ends.

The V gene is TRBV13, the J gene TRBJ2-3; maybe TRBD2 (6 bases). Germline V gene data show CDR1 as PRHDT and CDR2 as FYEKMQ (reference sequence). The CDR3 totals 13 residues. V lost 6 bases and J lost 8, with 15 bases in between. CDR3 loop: CASSRTAGGTQYF. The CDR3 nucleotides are TGTGCCAGCAGTCGGACGGCCGGGGGTACGCAGTATTTT. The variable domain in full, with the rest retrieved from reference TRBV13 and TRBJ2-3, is AAGVIQSPRHLIKEKRETATLKCYPIPRHDTVYWYQQGPGQDPQFLISFYEKMQSDKGSIPDRFSAQQFSDYHSELNMSSLELGDSALYFCASSRTAGGTQYFGPGTRLTVL.

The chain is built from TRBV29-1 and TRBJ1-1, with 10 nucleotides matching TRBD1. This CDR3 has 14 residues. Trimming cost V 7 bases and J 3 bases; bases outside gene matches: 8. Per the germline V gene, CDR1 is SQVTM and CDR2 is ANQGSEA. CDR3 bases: TGCAGCGCCACTGCGGGGACAGGGGACACTGAAGCTTTCTTT. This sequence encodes CSATAGTGDTEAFF. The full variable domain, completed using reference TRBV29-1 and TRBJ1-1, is SAVISQKPSRDICQRGTSLTIQCQVDSQVTMMFWYRQQPGQSLTLIATANQGSEATYESGFVIDKFPISRPNLTFSTLTVSNMSPEDSSIYLCSATAGTGDTEAFFGQGTRLTVV.

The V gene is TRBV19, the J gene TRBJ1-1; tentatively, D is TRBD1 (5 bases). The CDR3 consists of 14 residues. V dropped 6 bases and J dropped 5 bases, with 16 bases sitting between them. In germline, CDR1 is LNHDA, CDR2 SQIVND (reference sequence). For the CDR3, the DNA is TGTGCCAGTAGGGTTGGCGGGCGGGGGACTGAAGCTTTCTTT. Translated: CASRVGGRGTEAFF. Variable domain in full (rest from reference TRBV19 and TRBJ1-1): DGGITQSPKYLFRKEGQNVTLSCEQNLNHDAMYWYRQDPGQGLRLIYYSQIVNDFQKGDIAEGYSVSREKKESFPLTVTSAQKNPTAFYLCASRVGGRGTEAFFGQGTRLTVV.